The rows below give T cell receptor beta chains drawn from one sample of a study of blood T cell repertoires in COVID-19. The method was immunoSEQ multiplex PCR; TCRdb's version includes in-frame clones alone and lacks a portion of them. This sample has 200,000 or so clones, with 87% found just once. Sequenced sample: PBMCs or T cells enriched from blood (not recorded which). The receptors were sampled from a man aged 30 to 39 who had recovered from COVID-19. Each CDR3 is given with its conserved first and last residue. The order of the fields is D gene, J gene, V gene, clone size, CDR3 protein, CDR3 DNA. D genes are given only for firm matches. The listing skips clone size in some rows; elsewhere it reads once, few, many or a size class.

d_gene: -; j_gene: TRBJ1-2; v_gene: TRBV6-5; abundance: -; CDR3aa: CASSSLDSATYGYTF; CDR3nt: TGTGCCAGCAGTTCGTTGGACAGCGCTACCTATGGCTACACCTTC
d_gene: -; j_gene: TRBJ2-2; v_gene: TRBV12-5; abundance: -; CDR3aa: CASGLGQTTGELFF; CDR3nt: TGTGCTAGTGGTTTGGGACAAACCACCGGGGAGCTGTTTTTT
d_gene: TRBD1; j_gene: TRBJ1-2; v_gene: TRBV28; abundance: -; CDR3aa: CASSSGGGANYGYTF; CDR3nt: TGTGCCAGCAGCTCCGGAGGGGGCGCGAACTATGGCTACACCTTC
d_gene: -; j_gene: TRBJ1-5; v_gene: TRBV5-1; abundance: few; CDR3aa: CASSLASGDQPQHF; CDR3nt: TGCGCCAGCAGCTTGGCCTCGGGAGACCAGCCCCAGCATTTT
d_gene: TRBD1; j_gene: TRBJ1-4; v_gene: TRBV6-5; abundance: -; CDR3aa: CASRHTGGNEKLFF; CDR3nt: TGTGCCAGCAGACATACAGGGGGGAATGAAAAACTGTTTTTT
d_gene: TRBD1; j_gene: TRBJ2-7; v_gene: TRBV25-1; abundance: -; CDR3aa: CASSDWGQGDKQYF; CDR3nt: TGTGCCAGCAGTGATTGGGGACAGGGGGACAAGCAGTACTTC
d_gene: TRBD2; j_gene: TRBJ2-5; v_gene: TRBV12-5; abundance: -; CDR3aa: CASGPPGTSGFALQETQYF; CDR3nt: TGTGCTAGTGGTCCCCCGGGGACTAGCGGTTTTGCCCTCCAAGAGACCCAGTACTTC
d_gene: TRBD1; j_gene: TRBJ1-2; v_gene: TRBV19; abundance: -; CDR3aa: CASSAPSGTGLVEGGYTF; CDR3nt: TGTGCCAGTAGCGCGCCTTCCGGGACAGGGCTTGTAGAGGGTGGCTACACCTTC
d_gene: -; j_gene: TRBJ2-1; v_gene: TRBV12-3/TRBV12-4; abundance: -; CDR3aa: CASSPSGLNEQFF; CDR3nt: TGTGCCAGCAGCCCCTCAGGGTTGAATGAGCAGTTCTTC
d_gene: TRBD1; j_gene: TRBJ2-7; v_gene: TRBV7-9; abundance: -; CDR3aa: CASSSGQSSYEQYF; CDR3nt: TGTGCCAGCAGCTCGGGACAGAGCTCCTACGAGCAGTACTTC
d_gene: -; j_gene: TRBJ2-3; v_gene: TRBV9; abundance: -; CDR3aa: CASSVEDRGDTDTQYF; CDR3nt: TGTGCCAGCAGCGTAGAGGACAGAGGGGATACAGATACGCAGTATTTT
d_gene: -; j_gene: TRBJ2-6; v_gene: TRBV29-1; abundance: -; CDR3aa: CSAGDPGTVGLSGANVLTF; CDR3nt: TGCAGCGCTGGGGACCCCGGGACGGTGGGACTCTCTGGGGCCAACGTCCTGACTTTC
d_gene: -; j_gene: TRBJ1-5; v_gene: TRBV6-5; abundance: -; CDR3aa: CASSYLGRAPPQHF; CDR3nt: TGTGCCAGCAGTTACTTGGGCAGGGCCCCGCCCCAGCATTTT
d_gene: -; j_gene: TRBJ1-5; v_gene: TRBV5-6; abundance: -; CDR3aa: CASSLRQTVSNQPQHF; CDR3nt: TGTGCCAGCAGCTTAAGACAGACCGTTAGCAATCAGCCCCAGCATTTT
d_gene: TRBD2; j_gene: TRBJ2-1; v_gene: TRBV5-4; abundance: -; CDR3aa: CASSRGLAGNNEQFF; CDR3nt: TGTGCCAGCAGTAGGGGACTAGCGGGAAACAATGAGCAGTTCTTC
d_gene: -; j_gene: TRBJ1-1; v_gene: TRBV13; abundance: -; CDR3aa: CASSSREAEAFF; CDR3nt: TGTGCCAGCAGCAGCAGGGAGGCTGAAGCTTTCTTT
d_gene: -; j_gene: TRBJ2-5; v_gene: TRBV5-5; abundance: -; CDR3aa: CASSLDRHQETQYF; CDR3nt: TGTGCCAGCAGCTTGGACAGGCACCAAGAGACCCAGTACTTC
d_gene: TRBD1; j_gene: TRBJ2-3; v_gene: TRBV10-3; abundance: -; CDR3aa: CAISEKQGAGTDTQYF; CDR3nt: TGTGCCATCAGTGAGAAACAGGGGGCCGGCACAGATACGCAGTATTTT
d_gene: -; j_gene: TRBJ1-2; v_gene: TRBV2; abundance: -; CDR3aa: CASSKEGASYGYTF; CDR3nt: TGTGCCAGCAGTAAAGAAGGGGCGTCCTATGGCTACACCTTC
d_gene: -; j_gene: TRBJ2-3; v_gene: TRBV29-1; abundance: -; CDR3aa: CSVGSDSADTQYF; CDR3nt: TGCAGCGTTGGTTCCGACTCGGCAGATACGCAGTATTTT
d_gene: -; j_gene: TRBJ1-4; v_gene: TRBV19; abundance: -; CDR3aa: CASRRWAGWSNEKLFF; CDR3nt: TGTGCCAGCCGTAGGTGGGCAGGGTGGTCTAATGAAAAACTGTTTTTT
d_gene: TRBD1; j_gene: TRBJ1-2; v_gene: TRBV9; abundance: -; CDR3aa: CASSDPTGQVNYGYTF; CDR3nt: TGTGCCAGCAGTGACCCCACCGGACAGGTTAACTATGGCTACACCTTC
d_gene: -; j_gene: TRBJ1-5; v_gene: TRBV30; abundance: -; CDR3aa: CAASRGNSNQPQHF; CDR3nt: TGTGCCGCGTCAAGGGGGAATAGCAATCAGCCCCAGCATTTT
d_gene: -; j_gene: TRBJ1-1; v_gene: TRBV6-5; abundance: -; CDR3aa: CASSRQANTEAFF; CDR3nt: TGTGCCAGCAGTCGACAGGCGAACACTGAAGCTTTCTTT
d_gene: TRBD2; j_gene: TRBJ2-7; v_gene: TRBV5-1; abundance: -; CDR3aa: CASSLTSGSHEQYF; CDR3nt: TGCGCCAGCAGCTTGACTAGCGGGAGCCACGAGCAGTACTTC
d_gene: -; j_gene: TRBJ1-2; v_gene: TRBV12-5; abundance: -; CDR3aa: CATGRQQGVGYTF; CDR3nt: TGTGCTACTGGACGGCAACAAGGGGTCGGCTACACCTTC
d_gene: -; j_gene: TRBJ2-1; v_gene: TRBV2; abundance: -; CDR3aa: CASGRDSYNEQFF; CDR3nt: TGTGCCAGCGGGAGAGATTCCTACAATGAGCAGTTCTTC
d_gene: TRBD1; j_gene: TRBJ1-2; v_gene: TRBV18; abundance: -; CDR3aa: CASSPITGQGASGYTF; CDR3nt: TGTGCCAGCTCACCTATTACTGGACAGGGGGCAAGTGGCTACACCTTC
d_gene: TRBD2; j_gene: TRBJ2-2; v_gene: TRBV30; abundance: -; CDR3aa: CAWSGWVSGKNTGELFF; CDR3nt: TGTGCCTGGAGTGGTTGGGTTAGCGGGAAAAACACCGGGGAGCTGTTTTTT
d_gene: -; j_gene: TRBJ1-2; v_gene: TRBV5-1; abundance: once; CDR3aa: CASSLDRGSFYGYTF; CDR3nt: TGCGCCAGCAGCTTGGATCGGGGTTCGTTCTATGGCTACACCTTC
d_gene: TRBD2; j_gene: TRBJ2-2; v_gene: TRBV7-3; abundance: -; CDR3aa: CASSFSGGYANTGELFF; CDR3nt: TGTGCCAGCAGCTTCAGCGGGGGATACGCGAACACCGGGGAGCTGTTTTTT
d_gene: TRBD1; j_gene: TRBJ1-2; v_gene: TRBV19; abundance: -; CDR3aa: CASSIDLGGLKYGYTF; CDR3nt: TGTGCCAGTAGTATAGATTTAGGGGGCCTCAAATATGGCTACACCTTC
d_gene: TRBD1; j_gene: TRBJ2-7; v_gene: TRBV18; abundance: -; CDR3aa: CASSPGTGGSYEQYF; CDR3nt: TGTGCCAGCTCACCCGGGACAGGGGGTTCCTACGAGCAGTACTTC
d_gene: -; j_gene: TRBJ1-1; v_gene: TRBV4-1; abundance: -; CDR3aa: CASSQVRTEAFF; CDR3nt: TGCGCCAGCAGCCAAGTGAGGACAGAAGCTTTCTTT
d_gene: -; j_gene: TRBJ2-7; v_gene: TRBV2; abundance: -; CDR3aa: CASSPAGYSYEQYF; CDR3nt: TGTGCCAGCAGCCCCGCAGGCTACTCCTACGAGCAGTACTTC
d_gene: -; j_gene: TRBJ2-7; v_gene: TRBV11-1; abundance: -; CDR3aa: CASSGPLYEQYF; CDR3nt: TGTGCCAGCAGCGGGCCCTTGTACGAGCAGTACTTC
d_gene: TRBD2; j_gene: TRBJ2-7; v_gene: TRBV5-1; abundance: -; CDR3aa: CASSLARTKREVSYEQYF; CDR3nt: TGCGCCAGCAGCTTGGCCCGTACCAAGCGGGAGGTCTCCTACGAGCAGTACTTC
d_gene: TRBD2; j_gene: TRBJ2-5; v_gene: TRBV3-1/TRBV3-2; abundance: -; CDR3aa: CASSPRGGLYQETQYF; CDR3nt: TGTGCCAGCAGCCCACGCGGGGGGCTGTACCAAGAGACCCAGTACTTC
d_gene: TRBD1; j_gene: TRBJ2-7; v_gene: TRBV18; abundance: -; CDR3aa: CASSPSTGTYEQYF; CDR3nt: TGTGCCAGCTCACCGTCGACAGGGACCTACGAGCAGTACTTC
d_gene: -; j_gene: TRBJ1-5; v_gene: TRBV6-5; abundance: once; CDR3aa: CASKSGRQPQHF; CDR3nt: TGTGCCAGCAAGTCAGGGCGGCAGCCCCAGCATTTT
d_gene: TRBD1; j_gene: TRBJ1-3; v_gene: TRBV7-9; abundance: -; CDR3aa: CASSGQGRGNTIYF; CDR3nt: TGTGCCAGCAGCGGACAGGGGCGCGGAAACACCATATATTTT
d_gene: -; j_gene: TRBJ1-1; v_gene: TRBV6-4; abundance: few; CDR3aa: CASSLSWNTEAFF; CDR3nt: TGTGCCAGCAGTCTCTCCTGGAACACTGAAGCTTTCTTT